Listed below are T cell receptor beta chains from one sample, sequenced in a study of blood T cell repertoires in COVID-19. Profiling relied on immunoSEQ multiplex PCR, and the TCRdb table lists in-frame clones only, not all of them. Of roughly 88,000 clones detected, roughly 85% appear once; the ten largest clones hold about 17%. The material sequenced was peripheral blood. Every receptor here comes from a woman aged 55-69 years with COVID-19, enrolled during active disease. Each CDR3 is given with its conserved first and last residue. The order of the fields is D gene, V gene, CDR3 protein. D genes are given only for firm matches.

NA,TRBV2,CASSAQGYNEKLFF
TRBD2,TRBV7-2,CASSLMRGGFYNEQFF
NA,TRBV5-1,CASSSQGNTEAFF
NA,TRBV24-1,CATSDWGPDGYTF
NA,TRBV7-2,CASSSTGGVSLHF
NA,TRBV6-2/TRBV6-3,CASSFPPDGTTGEQYF
NA,TRBV4-3,CASSRWTENTEAFF
TRBD1,TRBV25-1,CASSEPGTGGRYGYTF
TRBD1,TRBV28,CASSSGQGANYGYTF
TRBD2,TRBV5-1,CASSQERGGGTDTQYF
NA,TRBV4-3,CASSQDERQGETQYF
NA,TRBV5-1,CASTPQAPGELFF
TRBD1,TRBV10-3,CAISASRDRGSNGYTF
NA,TRBV6-6,CASKRSGSTDTQYF
NA,TRBV27,CASSLLNRTRDTF
NA,TRBV18,CASSSRRFLNTTGQYF
NA,TRBV20-1,CSASPGGKNTGELFF
NA,TRBV7-2,CASSLGAGVVETQYF
NA,TRBV20-1,CSARRTGGQFF
NA,TRBV7-9,CASSALPRATNEKLFF
NA,TRBV2,CASRYEASWGTDTQYF